A selection of T cell receptor beta chains follows, all from one sample in a study of blood T cells in healthy people across ages. TCRdb itself ran the 5' RACE reads through MiXCR, one entry per CDR3 protein. The table shows over a million distinct CDR3 sequences, with 59% occurring only once. Sample: blood. Source of these receptors: a young man in good health. The CDR3 runs from the conserved cysteine through the conserved F or W. A D gene is named only where the DNA matches it firmly. The size entry is marked missing in some rows and otherwise reads once, few, many or a size class.

>NA|NA|TRBJ1-2|TRBV12-3/TRBV12-4
TGTGCCAGCAGTTTACGGGGGGCGGGTGGAAGTGGCTACACCTTC
CASSLRGAGGSGYTF
>NA|NA|TRBJ2-1|TRBV20-1
TGCAGTGCTAGAGATGGGGGCGGGAGTTCCTACAATGAGCAGTTCTTC
CSARDGGGSSYNEQFF
>NA|NA|TRBJ2-7|TRBV10-3
TGTGCCATCGGGTCGGTCTCTGGGCCCTACGAGCAGTACTTC
CAIGSVSGPYEQYF
>NA|NA|TRBJ1-2|TRBV5-1
TGCGCCAGCAGCGCCTCCCCCCAGCCGAATCCTAACTATGGCTACACCTTC
CASSASPQPNPNYGYTF
>NA|TRBD2|TRBJ2-7|TRBV7-2
TGTGCCAGCAGCTTAGGGCTAGCGGGGCTCTACAATGAGCAGTACTTC
CASSLGLAGLYNEQYF
>NA|TRBD2|TRBJ2-7|TRBV20-1
TGCAGTGCTCAAGGCCTAGCGGGCGCAGCCTACGAGCAGTACTTC
CSAQGLAGAAYEQYF
>NA|TRBD2|TRBJ2-4|TRBV20-1
TGCAGTGCGGGAGGCCTAGCGGGAGGTAACATTCAGTACTTC
CSAGGLAGGNIQYF
>NA|NA|TRBJ2-1|TRBV28
TGTGCCGGCGAAAACGAGGAGCAGTTCTTC
CAGENEEQFF
>NA|NA|TRBJ2-1|TRBV24-1
TGTGCCACCAGTGATTTGCCTAGTTTGGAATACAATGAGCAGTTCTTC
CATSDLPSLEYNEQFF
>NA|NA|TRBJ2-3|TRBV29-1
TGCAGCGTTGATGGGGGAGTCCACGGAGATACGCGGTATTTT
CSVDGGVHGDTRYF
>NA|NA|TRBJ1-1|TRBV4-1
TGCGCCAGCAGCCACTTAACAATGAACACTGAAGCTTTCTTT
CASSHLTMNTEAFF
>few|TRBD1|TRBJ2-7|TRBV29-1
TGCAGCGTTGTTCGTCGGGACAGGTACGAGCAGTACTTC
CSVVRRDRYEQYF
>NA|NA|TRBJ1-2|TRBV11-1
TGTGCCAGCAGCTTGCAGGCAGCGACTAACTATGGCTACACCTTC
CASSLQAATNYGYTF
>NA|NA|TRBJ2-7|TRBV4-1
TGCGCCAGCAGCCAAGCCCCGGGGGCTACCTCAGGAGAGCAGTACTTC
CASSQAPGATSGEQYF
>NA|NA|TRBJ2-1|TRBV7-9
TGTGCCAGCAGCTTGGGTACCAGGGGCAGCTCCTACAATGAGCAGTTCTTC
CASSLGTRGSSYNEQFF
>NA|TRBD1|TRBJ2-7|TRBV27
TGTGCCAGCAGTTTAACGGCGACAGGGGATACCCACGAGCAGTACTTC
CASSLTATGDTHEQYF
>NA|NA|TRBJ1-5|TRBV4-1
TGCGCCAGCAGCCAAGGACAGAGGCTCATAGAGCCCCAGCATTTT
CASSQGQRLIEPQHF
>NA|NA|TRBJ1-2|TRBV12-3/TRBV12-4
TGTGCCAACCGAGGCCAAATCGGTGGCTACACCTTC
CANRGQIGGYTF
>NA|NA|TRBJ2-5|TRBV7-8
TGTGCCAGCACCGCCCTGGGGGAGCAGTACTTC
CASTALGEQYF
>NA|NA|TRBJ2-5|TRBV2
TGTGCCAGCAGTGAGCCCCTTGGACGAGCGGGCCAAGAGACCCAGTACTTC
CASSEPLGRAGQETQYF
>NA|NA|TRBJ2-2|TRBV12-3/TRBV12-4
TGTGCCAGCTCACCAAGGGGGCTAGCGGAGATAGCGAACACCGGGGAGCTGTTTTTT
CASSPRGLAEIANTGELFF
>NA|TRBD1|TRBJ2-3|TRBV7-9
TGTGCCAGCAGGTTAACAGGGGACCCAGATACGCAGTATTTT
CASRLTGDPDTQYF
>once|NA|TRBJ1-5|TRBV9
TGTGCCAGCAGCGTAGGCGATGATAGCAATCAGCCCCAGCATTTT
CASSVGDDSNQPQHF
>NA|NA|TRBJ2-1|TRBV10-3
TGTGCCATCAGTAGAGCCATGACCCCTCCAGCCAATGAGCAGTTCTTC
CAISRAMTPPANEQFF
>NA|NA|TRBJ1-1|TRBV2
TGTGCCAGCAGTGTCCTCGGGAACACTGAAGCTTTCTTT
CASSVLGNTEAFF
>NA|TRBD1|TRBJ1-4|TRBV28
TGTGCCAGCAGTTTCCCCGGACAGGGAGGCGAAAAACTGTTTTTT
CASSFPGQGGEKLFF